A selection of T cell receptor beta chains follows, all from one sample in a study of OX40 agonist ivuxolimab in advanced cancers. Profiled with immunoSEQ multiplex PCR; TCRdb holds only in-frame clones, not every one. Of tens of thousands of clones in the sample, 80% to 95% were seen once. Here the sequenced sample was CD4+ or CD8+ T cells sorted from blood, taken in a trial of the OX40 agonist ivuxolimab. The receptors shown here come from an adult with an advanced solid tumor such as melanoma, head and neck, liver or kidney cancer. CDR3s include the opening cysteine and the closing phenylalanine or tryptophan. Fields, in order: J gene, V gene, CDR3 length, D gene, CDR3 protein. The D gene is left open where the match is weak.

J: TRBJ2-1
V: TRBV27
length: 17
D: TRBD2
CDR3: CASSVPDAGGSYNEQFF

J: TRBJ2-7
V: TRBV7-9
length: 14
D: TRBD1
CDR3: CASSFRDRPYEQYF

J: TRBJ2-2
V: TRBV12-5
length: 15
D: .
CDR3: CASGSGGGSTGELFF

J: TRBJ2-7
V: TRBV4-3
length: 16
D: TRBD2
CDR3: CASSQGNGGARYEQYF

J: TRBJ2-3
V: TRBV9
length: 15
D: TRBD2
CDR3: CASSVGTSESDTQYF

J: TRBJ2-1
V: TRBV4-1
length: 16
D: .
CDR3: CASSQDGGRSYNEQFF

J: TRBJ2-1
V: TRBV25-1
length: 12
D: .
CDR3: CASSEWDNEQFF

J: TRBJ1-1
V: TRBV6-5
length: 12
D: .
CDR3: CASRFHNTEAFF

J: TRBJ1-1
V: TRBV7-2
length: 14
D: .
CDR3: CASSPVRGGTEAFF

J: TRBJ2-7
V: TRBV11-1
length: 17
D: TRBD2
CDR3: CASSLGSSGPSSYEQYF

J: TRBJ1-5
V: TRBV6-1
length: 13
D: TRBD1
CDR3: CASSYSQGGPQHF